This T cell receptor beta chain was identified in a study of CD8+ T cells in alopecia areata. Treatment reported: oral pan-JAK inhibitor, 5-10 mg twice daily. A FACSAria was used to sort CD4+ and CD8+ T cells. These cells came from PBMCs. V dropped 0 bases and J dropped 6 bases, with 5 bases sitting between them. CDR1 is GTSNPN and CDR2 is SVGIG in the germline V gene (reference sequence). The CDR3 contains 12 residues. cDNA reverse transcribed from extracted RNA served as the sequencing template. Some clones are missing from TCRdb's copy, which holds only in-frame ones; the method was immunoSEQ multiplex PCR. The sample has 150,000 to 200,000 clones; roughly half are singletons.

The sample consisted of CD8+ T cells sorted from blood, taken at roughly week 53, from a patient treated with tofacitinib. The chain links TRBV30 to TRBJ2-2; D unresolved. The receptor was isolated from a human donor with alopecia areata. The CDR3 sequence: CAWSVQSGELFF. The CDR3 DNA reads TGTGCCTGGAGTGTTCAGTCCGGGGAGCTGTTTTTT.